This T cell receptor beta chain was observed in a study of early T cells in non-severe SARS-CoV-2 infection. As for the study in general: Chains were not paired, and sequencing was done on bulk RNA from unsorted whole blood.

This CDR3 is 15 amino acids long. Unmatched junction bases numbered 6, after V lost 4 bases and J lost 2 bases. The V gene's germline CDR1 is SGHRS and CDR2 YFSETQ. Individual cDNA molecules were tagged with unique molecular identifiers. TCRdb analysed the 5' RACE reads with MiXCR anew, one entry per CDR3 protein. There are more than 45,000 distinct CDR3 sequences in the sample; roughly 13% occur only once, and roughly a tenth lies in the top ten. Whole-study results and caveats: Matches to VDJdb favored anti-spike CD8 responses and missed private and CD4 specificities.

This clonotype has ten or more counts. No antigen is known for it. This TCR was sampled from an adult who was a healthcare worker with PCR-confirmed SARS-CoV-2 infection or an uninfected control (not recorded which). V gene TRBV5-1 combines with J gene TRBJ2-7; the match to TRBD2 covers 10 bases. Source material: whole blood. The CDR3 coding sequence is TGCGCCAGCAGCCGTATAGCGGGAGGTGCCTACGAGCAGTACTTC. It encodes CASSRIAGGAYEQYF.